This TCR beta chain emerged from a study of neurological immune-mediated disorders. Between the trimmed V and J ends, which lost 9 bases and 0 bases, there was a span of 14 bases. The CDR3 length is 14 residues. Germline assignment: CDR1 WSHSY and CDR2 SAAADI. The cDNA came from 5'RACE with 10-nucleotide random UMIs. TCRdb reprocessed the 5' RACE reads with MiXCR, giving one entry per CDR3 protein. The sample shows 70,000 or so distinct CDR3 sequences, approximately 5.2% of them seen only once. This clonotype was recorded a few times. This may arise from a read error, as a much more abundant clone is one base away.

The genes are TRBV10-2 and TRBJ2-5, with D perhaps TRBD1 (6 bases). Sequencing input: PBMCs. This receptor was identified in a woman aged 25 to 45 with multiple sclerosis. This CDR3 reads CASLSGQNQETQYF. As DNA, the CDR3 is TGCGCCAGTCTATCGGGACAAAACCAAGAGACCCAGTACTTC.